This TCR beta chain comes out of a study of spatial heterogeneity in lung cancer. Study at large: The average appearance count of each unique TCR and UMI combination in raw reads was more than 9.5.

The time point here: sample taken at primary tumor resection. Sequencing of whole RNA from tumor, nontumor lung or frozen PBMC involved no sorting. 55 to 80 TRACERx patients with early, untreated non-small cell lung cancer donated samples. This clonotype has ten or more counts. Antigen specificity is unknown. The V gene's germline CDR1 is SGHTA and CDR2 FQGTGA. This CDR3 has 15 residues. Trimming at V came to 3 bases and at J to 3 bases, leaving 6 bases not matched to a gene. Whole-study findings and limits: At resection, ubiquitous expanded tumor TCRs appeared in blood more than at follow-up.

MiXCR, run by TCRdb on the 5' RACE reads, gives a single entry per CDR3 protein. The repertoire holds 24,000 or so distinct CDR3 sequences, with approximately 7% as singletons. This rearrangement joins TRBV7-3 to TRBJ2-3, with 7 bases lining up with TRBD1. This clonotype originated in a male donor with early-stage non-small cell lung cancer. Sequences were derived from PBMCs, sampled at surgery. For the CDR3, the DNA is TGTGCCAGCAGCTTCGGACAGGTTTGGACAGATACGCAGTATTTT. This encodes CASSFGQVWTDTQYF.